The present entry profiles one TCR beta chain with its context. This sample is drawn from a study of shared clonotypes between healthy human individuals. CDR3 length equals 14 residues. Trimming removed 7 bases from V and 8 bases from J; junction bases left unmatched: 7. Germline V lookup: CDR1 MNHNY, CDR2 SVGAGI (reference sequence). TCRdb keeps only in-frame clones here, not all; method: immunoSEQ multiplex PCR. Here the sample spans approximately 1.5 million clones, just under 99% being singletons. The sequence was obtained from a man in his thirties or forties in good health. The genes are TRBV6-6 and TRBJ2-1; TRBD2 matches at 11 bases. Sequenced input: naive CD4+ T cells sorted from blood. Subset: CD45RA+ positively selected. The CDR3 loop is CASKPSGRWYEQFF. The CDR3 DNA reads as TGTGCCAGCAAACCTAGCGGGAGGTGGTATGAGCAGTTCTTC.